Given below is one T cell receptor beta chain in context. Source study methods: The assay estimated nucleated cells by amplifying reference gene primers. Clones were sequenced by immunoSEQ multiplex PCR, and TCRdb holds only the in-frame ones, with some missing. The D gene and trimming were derived from the DNA, and the V and J assignments and clone size from that table. The repertoire holds approximately 350,000 clones, with around 83% as singletons. This sample was included in a study of blood T cell repertoires in COVID-19. Study details: The samples span acute and convalescent COVID-19 from the United States, Italy and Spain.

V dropped 4 bases and J dropped 8 bases, with 11 bases sitting between them. The CDR3 spans 12 residues. Germline V gives CDR1 KGHDR, CDR2 SFDVKD. The sequence derives from a man aged 30-40 years with active or convalescent COVID-19. The specimen was peripheral blood. The V gene is TRBV24-1, the J gene TRBJ2-7, with D maybe TRBD1 (5 bases). The chain's CDR3 is CATSDTRAKQYF. CDR3 bases: TGTGCCACCAGTGACACCAGGGCAAAGCAGTACTTC.